This TCR beta chain was sequenced in a study of tumor-infiltrating lymphocytes in glioblastoma multiforme. About this clonotype: Since no conserved phenylalanine or tryptophan closes the CDR3, a read error is the likely cause.

Three nested ARM-PCR rounds with V-beta and C-beta primers built TCRB libraries. Each CDR3 protein gets one entry after TCRdb re-called the multiplex PCR reads with MiXCR. This sample yields 10,000 to 15,000 distinct CDR3 sequences, of which 60% to 65% are seen a single time; around 33% belongs to the top ten. Trimming cost V 7 bases and J 11 bases, with 18 bases left between them. This CDR3 is built from 13 residues. Germline V gives CDR1 SGHNT, CDR2 YENEEA. V is TRBV11-3 and J is TRBJ2-1; tentatively, D is TRBD2 (7 bases). This receptor was identified in a male donor with glioblastoma. Sample: brain tumor tissue. CDR3 nucleotides: TGTGCCAGCATCTCGAGGGGGGAGGGTAAGCAGTTCTCC. Residues: CASISRGEGKQFS.